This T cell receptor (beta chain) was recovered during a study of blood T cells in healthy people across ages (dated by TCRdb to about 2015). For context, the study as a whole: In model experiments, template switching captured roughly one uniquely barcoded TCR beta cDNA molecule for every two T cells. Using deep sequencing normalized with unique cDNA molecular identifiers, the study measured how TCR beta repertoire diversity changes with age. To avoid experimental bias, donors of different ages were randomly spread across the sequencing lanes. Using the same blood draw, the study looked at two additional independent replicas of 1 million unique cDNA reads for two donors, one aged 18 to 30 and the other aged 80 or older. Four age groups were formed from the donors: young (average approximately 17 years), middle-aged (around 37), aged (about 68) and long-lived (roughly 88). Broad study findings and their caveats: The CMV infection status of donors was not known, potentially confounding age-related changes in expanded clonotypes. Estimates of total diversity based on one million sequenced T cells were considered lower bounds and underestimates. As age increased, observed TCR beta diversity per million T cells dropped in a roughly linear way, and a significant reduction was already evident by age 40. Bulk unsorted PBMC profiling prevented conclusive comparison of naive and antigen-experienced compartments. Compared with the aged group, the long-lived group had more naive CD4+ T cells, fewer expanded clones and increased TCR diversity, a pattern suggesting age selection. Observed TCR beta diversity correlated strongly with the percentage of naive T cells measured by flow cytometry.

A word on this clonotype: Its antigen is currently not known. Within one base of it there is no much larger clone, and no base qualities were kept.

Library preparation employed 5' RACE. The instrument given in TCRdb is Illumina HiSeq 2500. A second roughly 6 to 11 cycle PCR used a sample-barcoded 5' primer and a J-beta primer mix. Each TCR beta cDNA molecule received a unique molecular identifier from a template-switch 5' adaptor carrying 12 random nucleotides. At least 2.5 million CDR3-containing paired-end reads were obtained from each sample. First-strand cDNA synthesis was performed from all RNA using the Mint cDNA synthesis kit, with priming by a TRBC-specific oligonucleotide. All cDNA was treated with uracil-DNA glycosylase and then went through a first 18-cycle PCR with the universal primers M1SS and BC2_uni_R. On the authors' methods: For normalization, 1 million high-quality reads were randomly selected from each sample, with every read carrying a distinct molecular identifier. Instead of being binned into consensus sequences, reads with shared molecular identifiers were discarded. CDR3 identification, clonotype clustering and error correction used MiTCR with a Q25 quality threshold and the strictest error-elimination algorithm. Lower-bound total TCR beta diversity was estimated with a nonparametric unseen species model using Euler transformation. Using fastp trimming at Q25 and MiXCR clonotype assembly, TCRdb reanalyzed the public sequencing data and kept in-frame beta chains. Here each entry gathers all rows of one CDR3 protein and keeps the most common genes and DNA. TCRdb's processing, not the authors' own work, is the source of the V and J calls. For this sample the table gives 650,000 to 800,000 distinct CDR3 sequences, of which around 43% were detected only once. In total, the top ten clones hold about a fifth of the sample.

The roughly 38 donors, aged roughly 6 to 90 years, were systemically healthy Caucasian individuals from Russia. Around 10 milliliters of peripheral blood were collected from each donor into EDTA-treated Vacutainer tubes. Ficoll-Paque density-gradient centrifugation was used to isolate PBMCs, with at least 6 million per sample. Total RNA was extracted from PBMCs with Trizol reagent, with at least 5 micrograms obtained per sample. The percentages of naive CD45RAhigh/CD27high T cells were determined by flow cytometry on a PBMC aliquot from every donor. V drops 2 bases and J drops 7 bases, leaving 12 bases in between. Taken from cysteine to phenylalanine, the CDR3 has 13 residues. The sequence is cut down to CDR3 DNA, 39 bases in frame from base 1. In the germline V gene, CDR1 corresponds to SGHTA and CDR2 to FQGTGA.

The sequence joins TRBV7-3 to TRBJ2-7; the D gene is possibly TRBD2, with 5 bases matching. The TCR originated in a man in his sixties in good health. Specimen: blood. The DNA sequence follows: TGTGCCAGCAGCTTATTTGAGGGAAATGAGCAGTACTTC. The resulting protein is CASSLFEGNEQYF.